The following is a T cell receptor (beta chain) sequence with its context. What it binds is not known. HLA-DR+ Treg cells made up the iaTreg subset. Median age approximately 10 years (2.4-22.9); median disease duration about seven years (0.2-19.1). The data derive from a study of synovial regulatory T cells in juvenile arthritis. General study findings and limits: iaTreg cells shared more CDR3 sequences with synovial Tregs than other blood Tregs did. Inflammation-associated Treg cells in blood had less TCR diversity than the remaining blood Treg cells.

The table came from immunoSEQ multiplex PCR; TCRdb's copy has only in-frame clones and leaves some out. The sample's table shows 9,500 to 10,000 clones. CDR1 is LGHNA and CDR2 is YSLEER in the germline V gene. There are 15 residues in the CDR3. Nucleotide data are not available. The source material was Treg cells from blood. Subset in this sample: HLA-DR+ inflammation-associated blood Treg cells. This clonotype was sampled from a donor aged 2 to 35 with juvenile idiopathic arthritis. The rearrangement links TRBV4-3 to TRBJ2-7; TCRdb's D gene call, TRBD2, goes unchecked for lack of DNA. The CDR3 loop is CASSPGLAGGGEQYF.